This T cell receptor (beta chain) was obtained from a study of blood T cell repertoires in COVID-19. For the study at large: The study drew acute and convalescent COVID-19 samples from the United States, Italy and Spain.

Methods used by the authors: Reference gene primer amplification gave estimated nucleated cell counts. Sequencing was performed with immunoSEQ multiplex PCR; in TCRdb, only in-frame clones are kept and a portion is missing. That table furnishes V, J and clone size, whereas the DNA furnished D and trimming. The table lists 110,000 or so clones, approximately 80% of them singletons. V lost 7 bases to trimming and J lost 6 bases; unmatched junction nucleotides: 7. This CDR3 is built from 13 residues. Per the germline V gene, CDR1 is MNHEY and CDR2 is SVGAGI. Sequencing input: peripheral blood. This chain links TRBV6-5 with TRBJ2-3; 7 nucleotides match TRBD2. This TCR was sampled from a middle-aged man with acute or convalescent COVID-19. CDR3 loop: CASMGGNRDTQYF. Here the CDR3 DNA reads TGTGCCAGCATGGGGGGGAATCGGGATACGCAGTATTTT.